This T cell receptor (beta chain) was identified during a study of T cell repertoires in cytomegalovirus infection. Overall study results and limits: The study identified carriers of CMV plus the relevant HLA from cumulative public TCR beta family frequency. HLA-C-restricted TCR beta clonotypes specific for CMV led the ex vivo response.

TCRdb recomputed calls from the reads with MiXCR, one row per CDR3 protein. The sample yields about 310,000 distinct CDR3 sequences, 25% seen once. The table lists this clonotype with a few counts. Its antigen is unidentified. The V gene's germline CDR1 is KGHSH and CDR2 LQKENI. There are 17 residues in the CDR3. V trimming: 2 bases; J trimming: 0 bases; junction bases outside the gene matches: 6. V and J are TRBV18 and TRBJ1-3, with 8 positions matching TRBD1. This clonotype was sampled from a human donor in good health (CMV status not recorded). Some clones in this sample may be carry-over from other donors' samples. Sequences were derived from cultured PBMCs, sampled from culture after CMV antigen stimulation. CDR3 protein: CASSPMGQDNSGNTIYF. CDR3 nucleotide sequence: TGTGCCAGCTCACCAATGGGACAGGATAACTCTGGAAACACCATATATTTT.